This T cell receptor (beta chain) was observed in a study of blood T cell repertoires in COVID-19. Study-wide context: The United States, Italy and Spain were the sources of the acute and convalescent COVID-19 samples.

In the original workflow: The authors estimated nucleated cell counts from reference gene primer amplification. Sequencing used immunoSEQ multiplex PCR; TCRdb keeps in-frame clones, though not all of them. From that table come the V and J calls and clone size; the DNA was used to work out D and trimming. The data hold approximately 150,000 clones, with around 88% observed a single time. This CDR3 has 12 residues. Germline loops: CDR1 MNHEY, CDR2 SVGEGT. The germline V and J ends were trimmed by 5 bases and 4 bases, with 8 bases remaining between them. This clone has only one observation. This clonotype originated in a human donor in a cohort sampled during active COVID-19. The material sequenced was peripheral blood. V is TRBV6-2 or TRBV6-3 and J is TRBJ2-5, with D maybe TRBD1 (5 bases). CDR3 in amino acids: CASSGAAETQYF. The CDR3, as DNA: TGTGCCAGCAGTGGGGCGGCAGAGACCCAGTACTTC.